A single sample is the source of the 24 T cell receptor beta chains below, sequenced in a study of OX40 agonist ivuxolimab in advanced cancers. The repertoire was sequenced with immunoSEQ multiplex PCR; TCRdb's copy has only in-frame clones and lacks some. In the table there are around 93,000 clones, just under 90% of which are singletons. The sample in question was CD4+ or CD8+ T cells sorted from blood, obtained in a trial of the OX40 agonist ivuxolimab. These receptor sequences come from an adult with an advanced solid tumor such as melanoma, head and neck, liver or kidney cancer.

The chain employs TRBV19 and TRBJ1-2; 10 bases fit TRBD1. V trimming: 4 bases; J trimming: 5 bases; junction bases outside the gene matches: 4. Germline CDR1 and CDR2: LNHDA and SQIVND (reference sequence). There are 14 residues in the CDR3. CDR3 protein: CASSKDRGNYGYTF. Written as DNA, the CDR3 is TGTGCCAGTAGTAAGGACAGGGGGAATTATGGCTACACCTTC.

This chain connects TRBV9 to TRBJ2-7, with TRBD2 matching 7 bases. Germline V gene lookup returns CDR1 SGDLS and CDR2 YYNGEE. The CDR3 consists of 16 residues. V lost 0 bases and J lost 0; bases outside the gene matches: 6. CDR3 sequence (DNA): TGTGCCAGCAGCGTAGGGACTAGTACTGACTCCTACGAGCAGTACTTC. This codes for CASSVGTSTDSYEQYF.

The chain uses TRBV6-5 and TRBJ2-3; D is unresolved. Germline assignment: CDR1 MNHEY and CDR2 SVGAGI. The CDR3 has 12 amino acids. Trimming removed 4 bases from V and 2 bases from J, with 4 bases in between. The CDR3 protein is CASSSPTDTQYF. The CDR3, as DNA: TGTGCCAGCAGTTCGCCCACAGATACGCAGTATTTT.

J is TRBJ2-1 and V is TRBV5-6; 7 bases are shared with TRBD2. This CDR3 is 16 amino acids long. Germline V gives CDR1 SGHDT, CDR2 YYEEEE. J lost 4 bases, V lost 7 bases, and 14 bases had no gene match. The CDR3: CASGPFGAGAYNEQFF. CDR3 DNA sequence: TGTGCCAGCGGGCCCTTTGGTGCGGGAGCTTACAATGAGCAGTTCTTC.

This clone was observed once. The V call is TRBV11-2, the J call TRBJ1-3, with TRBD1 as a possible D gene (5 bases). Germline-derived CDR1 and CDR2 are SGHAT and FQNNGV. The CDR3 has 13 residues. Trimming removed 2 bases at V and 4 bases at J, with 6 bases between. The CDR3 bases are TGTGCCAGCAGCTTACAGGGCGGAAACACCATATATTTT. Translating it yields CASSLQGGNTIYF.

The V gene is TRBV30, the J gene TRBJ2-6, with unresolved D. V was cut by 4 bases and J by 4 bases, with 5 bases left in between. CDR3 length equals 12 residues. CDR1 is GTSNPN, CDR2 SVGIG, per germline (reference sequence). CDR3 bases: TGTGCCTGGACAAGGGGGGCCAACGTCCTGACTTTC. Translating gives CAWTRGANVLTF.

This clone appeared a few times. The genes are TRBV29-1 and TRBJ1-1, with D possibly matching TRBD1 (6 bases). V gave up 6 bases and J gave up 4 bases, with 15 bases separating them. Germline V gene sequence: CDR1 SQVTM, CDR2 ANQGSEA. The CDR3 contains 13 residues. This CDR3 reads CSVTTGVSTEAFF. CDR3 coding DNA: TGCAGCGTGACGACAGGCGTGAGCACTGAAGCTTTCTTT.

This clone was counted between two and nine times. The rearrangement uses TRBV11-2 and TRBJ2-2; D possibly corresponds to TRBD2 (6 bases). This CDR3 contains 15 residues. Germline CDR1 SGHAT, CDR2 FQNNGV. Between the trimmed V and J ends, which lost 5 bases and 4 bases, there was a span of 14 bases. The CDR3 bases are TGTGCCAGCAGCCCACAGACTAGAGTCACCGGGGAGCTGTTTTTT. Protein sequence: CASSPQTRVTGELFF.

This chain links TRBV18 with TRBJ2-3; no reliable D call. V shed 8 bases and J shed 0 bases, with 6 bases lying between them. The CDR3 totals 12 residues. CDR1 is KGHSH and CDR2 is LQKENI in the germline V gene. For the CDR3, the DNA is TGTGCCAGCACGACTAGCACAGATACGCAGTATTTT. Translated: CASTTSTDTQYF.

For the CDR3, the DNA is TGTGCCAGTAGTATAAGTATGAACAGGGCAGGCGATGAGCAGTTCTTC. This gives the protein CASSISMNRAGDEQFF. The gene calls are TRBV19 and TRBJ2-1; tentative D call: TRBD1 (6 bases). Germline values: CDR1 LNHDA, CDR2 SQIVND (reference sequence). Trimming removed 2 bases from V and 8 bases from J, with 19 bases in between. The CDR3 spans 16 residues.

Details on this clone: A read error may produce the germline difference seen at one junction end. The chain links TRBV20-1 to TRBJ2-1; no clear D. There are 10 residues in the CDR3. In germline, CDR1 is DFQATT, CDR2 SNEGSKA (reference sequence). For the CDR3, the DNA is TGCAGTGCTGGAGACTATGAGCAGTTCTTC. Translating gives CSAGDYEQFF.

This chain links TRBV7-2 with TRBJ2-5; 9 bases line up with TRBD2. J lost 4 bases, V lost 1 base, and 10 bases had no gene match. The CDR3 length is 17 residues. Looked up from germline, CDR1 is SGHTA and CDR2 is FQGNSA. The chain's CDR3 is CASSLVGQAGGPETQYF. The CDR3 nucleotides read TGTGCCAGCAGCTTAGTTGGTCAGGCGGGAGGGCCAGAGACCCAGTACTTC.

The chain has TRBV7-2 and TRBJ2-7, with D uncertain. V lost 5 bases and J lost 4, with 12 bases in between. CDR1 is SGHTA, CDR2 FQGNSA, per germline. The CDR3 is 13 amino acids. This CDR3 is CASSRGGKYEQYF. Here the CDR3 DNA reads TGTGCCAGCAGCCGAGGTGGCAAGTACGAGCAGTACTTC.

The chain couples TRBV19 to TRBJ1-4, with D tentatively TRBD1 (6 bases). The germline V gene has CDR1 LNHDA and CDR2 SQIVND (reference sequence). CDR3 size: 16 residues. The V and J ends lost 6 bases and 2 bases respectively, with 16 bases between them. CDR3 loop: CASRGVGGKTNEKLFF. In DNA, the CDR3 is TGTGCCAGTAGAGGTGTAGGGGGAAAGACTAATGAAAAACTGTTTTTT. The whole variable domain, remainder taken from reference TRBV19 and TRBJ1-4, is DGGITQSPKYLFRKEGQNVTLSCEQNLNHDAMYWYRQDPGQGLRLIYYSQIVNDFQKGDIAEGYSVSREKKESFPLTVTSAQKNPTAFYLCASRGVGGKTNEKLFFGSGTQLSVL.

The chain recombines TRBV5-1 with TRBJ2-1, with D unresolved. This CDR3 region has 13 residues. The germline V gene has CDR1 SGHRS and CDR2 YFSETQ. Trimming took 6 bases from V and 7 from J, leaving 14 bases between them. In nucleotides, the CDR3 is TGCGCCAGCACCTCTAAAGCCGGGAATGAGCAGTTCTTC. Its protein product is CASTSKAGNEQFF.

The gene calls are TRBV27 and TRBJ2-7; D possibly corresponds to TRBD1 (6 bases). This CDR3 region has 15 residues. Germline CDR1 is MNHEY and CDR2 is SMNVEV (reference sequence). V was pared by 3 bases and J by 3 bases, with 15 bases between. The chain's CDR3 is CASSFTRDTLYEQYF. The CDR3 coding sequence is TGTGCCAGCAGTTTTACCCGGGACACACTCTACGAGCAGTACTTC.

The chain links TRBV7-2 to TRBJ1-1; 7 bases align to TRBD1. The CDR3 has 13 amino acids. The germline gives CDR1 SGHTA, CDR2 FQGNSA. The V segment lost 5 bases and the J segment 6 bases; nucleotides outside the gene matches: 6. The DNA for the CDR3 is TGTGCCAGCAGCCTATACAGGGGTCCTGAAGCTTTCTTT. Amino acids: CASSLYRGPEAFF.

The chain carries TRBV2 and TRBJ2-4; 8 nucleotides align to TRBD2. The trim removed 7 bases at V and 0 bases at J, leaving 2 bases unmatched. Germline V gene sequence: CDR1 SNHLY, CDR2 FYNNEI. The CDR3 covers 14 residues. CDR3 in amino acids: CASTSGRAKNIQYF. The CDR3 nucleotides read TGTGCCAGCACAAGCGGGAGAGCCAAAAACATTCAGTACTTC. Using reference TRBV2 and TRBJ2-4 for the parts outside the CDR3, the full variable domain is EPEVTQTPSHQVTQMGQEVILRCVPISNHLYFYWYRQILGQKVEFLVSFYNNEISEKSEIFDDQFSVERPDGSNFTLKIRSTKLEDSAMYFCASTSGRAKNIQYFGAGTRLSVL.

This clone was counted only a few times. This rearrangement joins TRBV7-9 to TRBJ2-1; TRBD2 agrees at 9 bases. The germline V gene has CDR1 SEHNR and CDR2 FQNEAQ (reference sequence). Losses at the gene ends were 5 bases for V and 5 bases for J; bases not matched to a gene: 13. This CDR3 has 17 amino acids. Written as DNA, the CDR3 is TGTGCCAGCAGCCTCAGGGTCGCGGGGGGGATTAACAATGAGCAGTTCTTC. It yields the protein CASSLRVAGGINNEQFF.

The chain has TRBV5-1 and TRBJ2-2, with D perhaps TRBD2 (6 bases). There are 15 residues in the CDR3. Trimming cost V 1 base and J 3 bases, with 10 bases left between them. The V gene's germline CDR1 is SGHRS and CDR2 YFSETQ. For the CDR3, the DNA is TGCGCCAGCAGCTTGACGTGGGGGGACACCGGGGAGCTGTTTTTT. Translation: CASSLTWGDTGELFF.

The chain has TRBV6-5 and TRBJ1-2; TRBD1 aligns across 8 bases. Germline CDR1 reads MNHEY; CDR2 reads SVGAGI. J was trimmed by 5 bases and V by 7 bases; bases with no gene match: 12. The CDR3 length is 15 residues. This chain's CDR3 is CASTPVGTGKYGYTF. The DNA of the CDR3 is TGTGCCAGCACCCCGGTGGGGACAGGAAAATATGGCTACACCTTC.

The CDR3 DNA reads TGCGCCAGCAGCGGGGGGACAGGCCAAAAACCCATATATTTT. Its translation: CASSGGTGQKPIYF. This sequence joins TRBV5-1 and TRBJ1-3, with 8 bases lining up with TRBD1. This CDR3 is 14 amino acids long. The germline V gene has CDR1 SGHRS and CDR2 YFSETQ. J lost 11 bases, V lost 4 bases, and 11 bases had no gene match.

V gene TRBV5-6 combines with J gene TRBJ2-5; D is unresolved. Germline loops: CDR1 SGHDT, CDR2 YYEEEE. The V end lost 1 base, the J end lost 0 bases, and 4 bases lay between the germline ends. The CDR3 runs to 13 residues. CDR3 loop: CASSLFDQETQYF. The CDR3 nucleotides are TGTGCCAGCAGCTTGTTCGACCAAGAGACCCAGTACTTC.

The V gene is TRBV11-2, the J gene TRBJ2-5, with D possibly matching TRBD2 (6 bases). The end of the DNA is better explained by TRBJ2-7, so the J call may be wrong. CDR1 is SGHAT, CDR2 FQNNGV, per germline. This CDR3 spans 16 amino acids. This CDR3 reads CASIPLDGGDSYEQYF. In nucleotides, the CDR3 is TGTGCCAGCATCCCCCTCGACGGAGGGGACTCCTACGAGCAGTACTTC.